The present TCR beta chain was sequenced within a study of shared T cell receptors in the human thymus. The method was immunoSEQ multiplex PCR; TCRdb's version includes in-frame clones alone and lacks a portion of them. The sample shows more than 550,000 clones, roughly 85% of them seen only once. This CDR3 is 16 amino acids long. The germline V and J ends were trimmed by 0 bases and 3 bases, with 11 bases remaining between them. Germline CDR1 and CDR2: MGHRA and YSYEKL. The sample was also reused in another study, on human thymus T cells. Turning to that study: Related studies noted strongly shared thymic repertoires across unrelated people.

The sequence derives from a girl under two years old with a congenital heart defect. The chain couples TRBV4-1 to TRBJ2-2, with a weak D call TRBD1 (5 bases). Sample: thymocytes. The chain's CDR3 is CASSQEGPGHTGELFF. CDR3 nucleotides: TGCGCCAGCAGCCAAGAGGGGCCAGGTCACACCGGGGAGCTGTTTTTT.